This T cell receptor beta chain is drawn from a study of monozygotic twins with inflammatory bowel disease. TCRdb reanalyzed the 5' RACE reads, giving one entry per CDR3 protein sequence and no DNA. This listing includes some 150,000 distinct CDR3 sequences. CDR3 length: 15 amino acids. Germline V gives CDR1 MNHEY, CDR2 SVGAGI. This sequence joins TRBV6-5 and TRBJ2-3. The material sequenced was blood. This TCR derives from a human donor with ulcerative colitis or Crohn's disease, or a healthy co-twin of an affected twin (not recorded which). The CDR3 here is CASSYSGLSTDTQYF.